The 8 T cell receptor beta chains in this list originate from one sample, sequenced in a study of cytomegalovirus exposure and HLA in healthy donors. PCR primers comprised 60 Vbeta and 13 Jbeta primers. The data were produced by immunoSEQ multiplex PCR, yet TCRdb's version contains in-frame clones alone and is incomplete. The sample records roughly 180,000 clones, 81% being singletons. The specimen sequenced was PBMCs. These receptor sequences come from a young woman in good health and CMV-seropositive.

This clone was picked up a small number of times. This sequence joins TRBV5-6 and TRBJ2-7; no clear D gene. The CDR3 sequence is 13 residues long. Germline CDR1 is SGHDT and CDR2 is YYEEEE. V was shortened by 0 bases and J by 0 bases, with 4 bases between the two germline ends. CDR3 DNA sequence: TGTGCCAGCAGCTTGGACTTCTCCTACGAGCAGTACTTC. It codes for CASSLDFSYEQYF.

Written as DNA, the CDR3 is TGCGCCAGCAGGGTTAACACGGGGGTTTCAGGCTACACCTTC. Translation: CASRVNTGVSGYTF. The chain links TRBV5-1 to TRBJ1-2; D is possibly TRBD1 (5 bases). The V end lost 5 bases, the J end lost 8 bases, and 19 bases lay between the germline ends. There are 14 residues in the CDR3. Germline V gene data show CDR1 as SGHRS and CDR2 as YFSETQ.

The rearrangement uses TRBV4-3 and TRBJ2-1, with 15 nucleotides matching TRBD2. Germline CDR1 LGHNA, CDR2 YSLEER. With 4 bases clipped from V and 4 bases from J, the junction kept 5 bases outside the gene matches. This CDR3 region has 17 residues. The CDR3 here is CASSRGTSGGLYNEQFF. DNA for the CDR3: TGCGCCAGCAGCCGTGGGACTAGCGGGGGGTTGTACAATGAGCAGTTCTTC.

This sequence joins TRBV7-8 and TRBJ1-5, with D possibly TRBD1 on 6 matching bases. Trimming stripped 0 bases from V and 7 bases from J, with 10 bases between. CDR3 length: 14 amino acids. CDR1 is SGHVS, CDR2 FQNEAQ, per germline. CDR3 in DNA: TGTGCCAGCAGCTTAGCAGGGGGGGGCCAGCCCCAGCATTTT. Its translation: CASSLAGGGQPQHF. Supplemented by reference TRBV7-8 and TRBJ1-5, the full variable domain reads GAGVSQSPRYKVAKRGQDVALRCDPISGHVSLFWYQQALGQGPEFLTYFQNEAQLDKSGLPSDRFFAERPEGSVSTLKIQRTQQEDSAVYLCASSLAGGGQPQHFGDGTRLSIL.

The CDR3 spells CASRWGGTGSSPLHF. The CDR3 nucleotides are TGTGCCAGCAGGTGGGGGGGGACAGGGAGTTCACCCCTCCACTTT. J is TRBJ1-6 and V is TRBV5-6, with 9 bases identical to TRBD1. The CDR3 length is 15 residues. The J segment lost 9 bases and the V segment lost 5 bases, leaving 9 bases of the junction unmatched. Germline V gene data show CDR1 as SGHDT and CDR2 as YYEEEE. Supplemented by reference TRBV5-6 and TRBJ1-6, the full variable domain reads DAGVTQSPTHLIKTRGQQVTLRCSPKSGHDTVSWYQQALGQGPQFIFQYYEEEERQRGNFPDRFSGHQFPNYSSELNVNALLLGDSALYLCASRWGGTGSSPLHFGNGTRLTVT.

The chain recombines TRBV7-8 with TRBJ2-4, with 12 nucleotides matching TRBD1. Losses at the gene ends were 0 bases for V and 8 bases for J; bases not matched to a gene: 8. The length of the CDR3 is 17 residues. In germline, CDR1 is SGHVS, CDR2 FQNEAQ. The CDR3 is CASSLARGTGGSDIQYF. In DNA form, the CDR3 reads TGTGCCAGCAGCTTAGCGCGGGGGACAGGGGGCTCGGACATTCAGTACTTC.

The chain carries TRBV18 and TRBJ2-7, with 7 bases lining up with TRBD1. The CDR3 is 14 amino acids. J gave up 4 bases and V 5 bases, and 8 bases lay outside the gene matches. Germline CDR1 is KGHSH and CDR2 is LQKENI. The chain's CDR3 is CASSAGTDDYEQYV. In nucleotides, the CDR3 is TGTGCCAGCTCAGCCGGGACAGATGATTACGAGCAGTACGTC.

V is TRBV27 and J is TRBJ2-7; no clear D. Germline values: CDR1 MNHEY, CDR2 SMNVEV (reference sequence). Trimming took 5 bases from V and 6 from J, leaving 8 bases between them. This CDR3 contains 11 residues. The CDR3 protein is CASSVSGEQYF. DNA for the CDR3: TGTGCCAGCAGTGTCTCAGGCGAGCAGTACTTC.